The clone carrying this T cell receptor (beta chain) was observed at least ten times. What it binds is not known. The data were obtained in a study of T-cell reconstitution after alpha-beta-depleted transplantation in children. The study, taken as a whole, reports: Reportedly, only several hundred clones from non-depleted graft cells drove alpha-beta T-cell counts at about two months. T-cell numbers and diversity one year post-transplant derived largely from freshly generated T cells. The high TCRbeta diversity at day 60 in some patients came from surviving recipient T cells and thymic progenitors.

Unique molecular identifiers were used in preparing the TCRbeta library. TCRdb re-derived calls from the PCR reads in MiXCR, one entry per CDR3 protein. The profile shows 210,000 or so distinct CDR3 sequences, approximately 10% of them singletons. The CDR3 sequence is 13 residues long. Per germline, CDR1 SGHTA and CDR2 FQGNSA. Trimming left V 2 bases short and J 2 bases short, with 5 bases between. Here the sequenced sample was PBMCs, taken before TCRalphabeta/CD19-depleted stem cell transplant. The chain has TRBV7-2 and TRBJ2-3; D unclear. The source of this sequence is a child younger than two with acute myeloid leukemia, due to receive a stem cell transplant. CDR3 residues: CASSLLITDTQYF. CDR3 bases: TGTGCCAGCAGCTTATTGATCACAGATACGCAGTATTTT.